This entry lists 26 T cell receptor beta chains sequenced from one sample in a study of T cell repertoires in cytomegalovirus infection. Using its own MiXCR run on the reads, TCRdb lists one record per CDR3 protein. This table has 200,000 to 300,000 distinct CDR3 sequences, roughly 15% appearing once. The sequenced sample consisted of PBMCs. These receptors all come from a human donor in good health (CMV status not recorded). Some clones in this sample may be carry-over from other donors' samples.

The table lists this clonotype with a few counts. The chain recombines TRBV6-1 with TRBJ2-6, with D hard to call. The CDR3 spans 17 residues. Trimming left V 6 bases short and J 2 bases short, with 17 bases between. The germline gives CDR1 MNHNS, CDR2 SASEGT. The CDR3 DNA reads TGTGCCAGCAGACCCTCCATCGGCCATCCTGGGGCCAACGTCCTGACTTTC. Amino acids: CASRPSIGHPGANVLTF.

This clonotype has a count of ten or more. The DNA for the CDR3 is TGTGCCAGCAGACCCTGGGGGCTGGGAGGCTACACCTTC. Its translation is CASRPWGLGGYTF. V usage is TRBV28 and J usage is TRBJ1-2, with D possibly being TRBD1 (6 bases). This CDR3 has 13 residues. Germline CDR1 and CDR2: MDHEN and SYDVKM. The ends were cut back, 6 bases at V and 8 bases at J, with 16 bases in the middle.

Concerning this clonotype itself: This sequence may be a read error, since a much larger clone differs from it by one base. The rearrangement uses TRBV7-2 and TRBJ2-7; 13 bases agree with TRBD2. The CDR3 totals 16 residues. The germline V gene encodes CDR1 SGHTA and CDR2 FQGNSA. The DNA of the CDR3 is TGTGCCAGCAGCTTAGGACTAGCGGGAGGTAGTTACGAGCTGTACTTC. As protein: CASSLGLAGGSYELYF.

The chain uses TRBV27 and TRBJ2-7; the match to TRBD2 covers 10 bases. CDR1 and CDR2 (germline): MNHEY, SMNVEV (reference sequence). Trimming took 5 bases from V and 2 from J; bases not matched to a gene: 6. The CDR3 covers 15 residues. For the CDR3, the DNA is TGTGCCAGCAGTCCGCTAGCGGGAGACACCTACGAGCAGTACTTC. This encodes CASSPLAGDTYEQYF.

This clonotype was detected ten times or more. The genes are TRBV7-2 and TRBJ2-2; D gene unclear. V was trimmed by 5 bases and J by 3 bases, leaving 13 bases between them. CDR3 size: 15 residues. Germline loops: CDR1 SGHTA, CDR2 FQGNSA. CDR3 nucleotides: TGTGCCAGCAGCCCACCATCTGTCTACACCGGGGAGCTGTTTTTT. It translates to CASSPPSVYTGELFF.

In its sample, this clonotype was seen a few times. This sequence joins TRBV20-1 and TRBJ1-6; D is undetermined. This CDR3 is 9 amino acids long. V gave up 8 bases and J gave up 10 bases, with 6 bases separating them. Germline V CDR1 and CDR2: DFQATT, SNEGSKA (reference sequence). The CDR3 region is CSSGSPLHF. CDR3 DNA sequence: TGCAGTTCTGGGTCACCCCTCCACTTT.

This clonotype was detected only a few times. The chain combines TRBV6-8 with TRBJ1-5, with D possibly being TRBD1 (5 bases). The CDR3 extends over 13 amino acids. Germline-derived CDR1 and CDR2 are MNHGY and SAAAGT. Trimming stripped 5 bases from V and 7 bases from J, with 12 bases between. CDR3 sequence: CASSVAGWQPQHF. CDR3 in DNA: TGTGCCAGCAGTGTGGCAGGGTGGCAGCCCCAGCATTTT.

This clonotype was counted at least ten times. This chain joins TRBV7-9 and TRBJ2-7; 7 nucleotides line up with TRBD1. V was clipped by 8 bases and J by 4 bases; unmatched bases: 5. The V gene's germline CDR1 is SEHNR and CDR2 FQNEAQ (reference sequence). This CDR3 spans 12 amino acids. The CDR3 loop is CASGRDSYEQYF. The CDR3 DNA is TGTGCCAGCGGAAGGGACAGTTACGAGCAGTACTTC.

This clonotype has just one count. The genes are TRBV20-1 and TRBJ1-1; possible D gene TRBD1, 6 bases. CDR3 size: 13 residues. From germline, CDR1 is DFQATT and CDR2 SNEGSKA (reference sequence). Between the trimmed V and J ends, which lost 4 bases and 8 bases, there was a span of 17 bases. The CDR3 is CSATSKGGQEAFF. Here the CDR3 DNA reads TGCAGTGCTACCTCCAAAGGGGGTCAGGAAGCTTTCTTT.

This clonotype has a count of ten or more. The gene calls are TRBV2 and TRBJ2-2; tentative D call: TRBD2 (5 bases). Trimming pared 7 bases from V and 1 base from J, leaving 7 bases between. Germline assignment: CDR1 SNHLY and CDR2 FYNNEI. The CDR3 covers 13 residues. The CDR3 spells CASMRVNTGELFF. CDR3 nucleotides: TGTGCCAGCATGCGGGTGAACACCGGGGAGCTGTTTTTT. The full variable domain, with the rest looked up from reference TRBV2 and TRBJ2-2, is EPEVTQTPSHQVTQMGQEVILRCVPISNHLYFYWYRQILGQKVEFLVSFYNNEISEKSEIFDDQFSVERPDGSNFTLKIRSTKLEDSAMYFCASMRVNTGELFFGEGSRLTVL.

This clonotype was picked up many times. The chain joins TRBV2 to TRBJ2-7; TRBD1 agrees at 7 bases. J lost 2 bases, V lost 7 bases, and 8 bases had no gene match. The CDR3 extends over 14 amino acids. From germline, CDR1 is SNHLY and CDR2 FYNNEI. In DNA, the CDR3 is TGTGCCAGCATGACGGGGACAGTCGCCTACGAGCAGTACTTC. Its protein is CASMTGTVAYEQYF. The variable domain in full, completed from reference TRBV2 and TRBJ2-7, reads EPEVTQTPSHQVTQMGQEVILRCVPISNHLYFYWYRQILGQKVEFLVSFYNNEISEKSEIFDDQFSVERPDGSNFTLKIRSTKLEDSAMYFCASMTGTVAYEQYFGPGTRLTVT.

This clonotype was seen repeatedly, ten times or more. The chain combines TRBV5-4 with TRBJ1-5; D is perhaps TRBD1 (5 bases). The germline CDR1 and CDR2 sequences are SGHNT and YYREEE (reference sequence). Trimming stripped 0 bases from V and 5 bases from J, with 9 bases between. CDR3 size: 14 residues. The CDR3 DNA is TGTGCCAGCAGCTTGGGGGGGAAAGATCAGCCCCAGCATTTT. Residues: CASSLGGKDQPQHF.

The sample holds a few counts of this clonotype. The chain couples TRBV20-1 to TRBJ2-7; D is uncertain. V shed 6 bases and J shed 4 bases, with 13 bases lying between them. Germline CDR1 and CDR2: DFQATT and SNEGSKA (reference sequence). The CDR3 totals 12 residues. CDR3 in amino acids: CSALYRAYEQYF. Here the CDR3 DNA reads TGCAGTGCGTTGTATCGGGCTTACGAGCAGTACTTC.

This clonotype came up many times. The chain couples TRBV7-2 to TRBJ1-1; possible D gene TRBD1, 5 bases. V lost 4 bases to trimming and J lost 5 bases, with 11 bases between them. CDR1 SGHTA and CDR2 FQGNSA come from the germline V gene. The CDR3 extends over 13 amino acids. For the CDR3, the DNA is TGTGCCAGCAGCTCGAACCAGGGAACTGAAGCTTTCTTT. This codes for CASSSNQGTEAFF.

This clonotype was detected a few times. The CDR3 loop is CASSFLAGGPREQYF. The CDR3 DNA is TGTGCCAGCAGCTTTTTAGCGGGAGGGCCTCGGGAGCAGTACTTC. The V gene is TRBV7-9, the J gene TRBJ2-7, with 11 bases matching TRBD2. This CDR3 is built from 15 residues. Trimming took 3 bases from V and 7 from J; bases not matched to a gene: 8. The V gene's germline CDR1 is SEHNR and CDR2 FQNEAQ (reference sequence).

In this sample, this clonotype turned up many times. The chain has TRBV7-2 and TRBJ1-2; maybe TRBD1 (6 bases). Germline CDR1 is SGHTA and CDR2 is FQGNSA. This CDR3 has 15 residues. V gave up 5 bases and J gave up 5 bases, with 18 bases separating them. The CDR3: CASSAGTSQGYGYTF. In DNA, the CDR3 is TGTGCCAGCAGCGCCGGGACATCCCAGGGATATGGCTACACCTTC. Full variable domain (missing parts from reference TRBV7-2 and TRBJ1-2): GAGVSQSPSNKVTEKGKDVELRCDPISGHTALYWYRQSLGQGLEFLIYFQGNSAPDKSGLPSDRFSAERTGGSVSTLTIQRTQQEDSAVYLCASSAGTSQGYGYTFGSGTRLTVV.

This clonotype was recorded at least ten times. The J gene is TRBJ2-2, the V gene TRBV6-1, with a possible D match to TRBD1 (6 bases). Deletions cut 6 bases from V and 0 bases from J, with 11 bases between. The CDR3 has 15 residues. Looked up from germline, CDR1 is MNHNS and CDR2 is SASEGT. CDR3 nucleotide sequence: TGTGCCAGCAGAAGGACAGTTACGAACACCGGGGAGCTGTTTTTT. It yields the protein CASRRTVTNTGELFF.

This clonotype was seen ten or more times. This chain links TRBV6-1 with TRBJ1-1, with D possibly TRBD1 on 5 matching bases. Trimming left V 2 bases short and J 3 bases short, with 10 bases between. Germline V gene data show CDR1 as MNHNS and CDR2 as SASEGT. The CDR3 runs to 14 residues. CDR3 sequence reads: CASSEWGLDTEAFF. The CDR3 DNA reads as TGTGCCAGCAGTGAATGGGGGTTAGACACTGAAGCTTTCTTT.

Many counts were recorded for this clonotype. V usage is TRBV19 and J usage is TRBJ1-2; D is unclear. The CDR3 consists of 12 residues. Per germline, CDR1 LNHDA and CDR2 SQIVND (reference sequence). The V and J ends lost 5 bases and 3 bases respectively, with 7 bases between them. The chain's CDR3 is CASSLVDYGYTF. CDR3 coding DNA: TGTGCCAGTAGTTTGGTAGACTATGGCTACACCTTC.

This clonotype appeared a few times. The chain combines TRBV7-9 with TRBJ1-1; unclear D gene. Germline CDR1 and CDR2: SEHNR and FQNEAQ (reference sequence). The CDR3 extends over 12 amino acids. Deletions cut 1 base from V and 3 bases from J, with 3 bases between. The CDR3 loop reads CASSLDHTEAFF. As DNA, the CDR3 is TGTGCCAGCAGCTTAGACCACACTGAAGCTTTCTTT.

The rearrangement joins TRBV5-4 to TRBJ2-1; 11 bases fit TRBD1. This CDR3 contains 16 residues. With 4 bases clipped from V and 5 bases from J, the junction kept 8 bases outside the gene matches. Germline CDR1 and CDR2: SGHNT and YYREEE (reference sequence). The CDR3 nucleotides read TGTGCCAGCAGCGCGGGACAGGGGGGTCGAAACAATGAGCAGTTCTTC. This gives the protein CASSAGQGGRNNEQFF. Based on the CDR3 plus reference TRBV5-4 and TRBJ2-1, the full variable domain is ETGVTQSPTHLIKTRGQQVTLRCSSQSGHNTVSWYQQALGQGPQFIFQYYREEENGRGNFPPRFSGLQFPNYSSELNVNALELDDSALYLCASSAGQGGRNNEQFFGPGTRLTVL.

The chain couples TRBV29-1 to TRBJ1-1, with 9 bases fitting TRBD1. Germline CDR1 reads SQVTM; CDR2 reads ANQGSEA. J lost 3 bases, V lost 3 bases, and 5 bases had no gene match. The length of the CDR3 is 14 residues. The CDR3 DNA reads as TGCAGCGTTGATCGGGACAGGGAAGACACTGAAGCTTTCTTT. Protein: CSVDRDREDTEAFF.

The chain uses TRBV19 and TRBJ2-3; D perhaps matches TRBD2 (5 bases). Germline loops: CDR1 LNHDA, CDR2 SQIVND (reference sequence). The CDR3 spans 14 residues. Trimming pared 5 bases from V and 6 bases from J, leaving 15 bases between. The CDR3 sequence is CASSLGLFRDTQYF. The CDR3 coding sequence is TGTGCCAGTAGTCTCGGACTGTTCCGCGATACGCAGTATTTT.

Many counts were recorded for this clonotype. The DNA of the CDR3 is TGTGCCAGCAGTTACCCGGTTGACAGGGGCCCTTCCTACGAGCAGTACTTC. Protein sequence: CASSYPVDRGPSYEQYF. This rearrangement joins TRBV6-2 or TRBV6-3 to TRBJ2-7, with 8 bases matching TRBD1. Germline V gene data show CDR1 as MNHEY and CDR2 as SVGEGT. The junction had 10 bases not matched to a gene; V was cut back by 2 bases and J by 1 base. There are 17 residues in the CDR3.

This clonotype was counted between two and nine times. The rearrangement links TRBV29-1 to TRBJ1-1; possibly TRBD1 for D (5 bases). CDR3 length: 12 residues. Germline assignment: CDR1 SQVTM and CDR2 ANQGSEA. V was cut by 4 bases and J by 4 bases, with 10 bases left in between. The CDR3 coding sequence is TGCAGCGTTGGGGGGGGGATCACTGAAGCTTTCTTT. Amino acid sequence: CSVGGGITEAFF.

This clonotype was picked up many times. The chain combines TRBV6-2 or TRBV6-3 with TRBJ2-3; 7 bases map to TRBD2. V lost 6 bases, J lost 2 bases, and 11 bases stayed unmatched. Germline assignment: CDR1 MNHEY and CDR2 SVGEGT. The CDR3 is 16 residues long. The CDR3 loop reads CASRPTGTIYTDTQYF. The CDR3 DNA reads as TGTGCCAGCAGACCCACCGGGACTATCTACACAGATACGCAGTATTTT.